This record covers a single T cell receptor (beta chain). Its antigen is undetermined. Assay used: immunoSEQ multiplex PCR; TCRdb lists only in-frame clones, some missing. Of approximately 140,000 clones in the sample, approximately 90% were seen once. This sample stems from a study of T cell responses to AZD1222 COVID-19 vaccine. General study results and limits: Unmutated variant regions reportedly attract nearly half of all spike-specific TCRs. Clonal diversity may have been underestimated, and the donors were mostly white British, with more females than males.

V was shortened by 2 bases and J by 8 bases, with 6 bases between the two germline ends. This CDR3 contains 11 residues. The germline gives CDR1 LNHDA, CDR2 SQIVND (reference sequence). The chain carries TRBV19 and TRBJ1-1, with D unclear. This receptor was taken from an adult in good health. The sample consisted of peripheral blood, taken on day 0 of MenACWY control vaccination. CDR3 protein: CASSIYQEAFF. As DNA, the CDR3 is TGTGCCAGTAGTATATATCAGGAAGCTTTCTTT.